The sequence of this TCR beta chain was determined in a study of cytomegalovirus exposure and HLA in healthy donors. The PCR had 60 Vbeta and 13 Jbeta primers. The protocol was immunoSEQ multiplex PCR, while the TCRdb copy is restricted to in-frame clones and leaves out a portion. The data hold about 59,000 clones, with roughly 75% observed a single time. The material sequenced was PBMCs. This sequence originates from a man between 25 and 39 years old in good health and CMV-seropositive.

Here the CDR3 reads CASSSTAGEAFF. The CDR3 nucleotides are TGTGCCAGCAGCTCCACTGCGGGGGAAGCTTTCTTT. This sequence joins TRBV11-3 and TRBJ1-1; no definite D call. CDR1 SGHNT and CDR2 YENEEA come from the germline V gene. Trimming removed 4 bases from V and 8 bases from J, with 11 bases in between. This CDR3 has 12 residues.